This T cell receptor (beta chain) was sequenced during a study of T cell changes during pregnancy in multiple sclerosis. Sequencing used immunoSEQ multiplex PCR; TCRdb keeps in-frame clones, though not all of them. This table has about 100,000 clones, approximately 90% appearing once. The V gene's germline CDR1 is SNHLY and CDR2 FYNNEI. Trimming removed 1 base from V and 8 bases from J; junction bases left unmatched: 3. The CDR3 contains 15 residues. The source material was peripheral blood, sampled in the second trimester of pregnancy. The source is a female donor with multiple sclerosis, enrolled in a pregnancy study. J is TRBJ2-4 and V is TRBV2, with 12 bases lining up with TRBD1. The CDR3 DNA sequence: TGTGCCAGCAGTGAAGAGGGACAGGGGGCAGACATTCAGTACTTC. It is translated as CASSEEGQGADIQYF.